This T cell receptor (beta chain) was obtained from a study of blood T cell repertoires in COVID-19. Assay: immunoSEQ multiplex PCR; the TCRdb copy retains only in-frame clones and omits some. This sample has approximately 450,000 clones, with roughly 90% found just once. The J segment lost 6 bases and the V segment lost 6 bases, leaving 3 bases of the junction unmatched. CDR1 is MNHEY, CDR2 SMNVEV, per germline (reference sequence). The CDR3 consists of 14 residues. The clonotype comes from a woman aged 25-40 years with acute or convalescent COVID-19. Specimen: peripheral blood. The chain recombines TRBV27 with TRBJ1-6; 9 positions match TRBD1. The CDR3 DNA follows: TGTGCCAGCAGAACGGGACAGGGTAATTCACCCCTCCACTTT. This encodes CASRTGQGNSPLHF.